This T cell receptor (beta chain) was sequenced during a study of cytomegalovirus exposure and HLA in healthy donors. Study summary: Researchers previously reported finding 90 million to 130 million unique TCR beta sequences from 150 million to 200 million T cells. Broader study findings: In vitro work confirmed that a few CMV-associated chains recognize CMV antigens. Later genetic work tied a missense DCLRE1C variant to beta-chain V and J trimming. Later analysis revealed greater clonal expansion in HLA-associated TCR beta chains than in equally common others.

Primers included in the PCR were 60 Vbeta and 13 Jbeta primers. Repertoires were generated with immunoSEQ multiplex PCR, while TCRdb's copy carries only in-frame clones and drops some. The ten most abundant clones cover 1.1% of a sample with some 82,000 clones. V trimming: 5 bases; J trimming: 7 bases; junction bases outside the gene matches: 12. The CDR3 has 16 residues. CDR1 SEHNR and CDR2 FQNEAQ come from the germline V gene (reference sequence). Of note for this clone: The antigen is undetermined.

What was sequenced was PBMCs. V gene TRBV7-9 combines with J gene TRBJ1-2; TRBD1 agrees at 11 bases. The TCR originated in a woman aged 25 to 45 in good health and CMV-seronegative. For the CDR3, the DNA is TGTGCCAGCAGCCTACTACCGGGACAGGGGGATCGTGGCTACACCTTC. It encodes CASSLLPGQGDRGYTF.